This T cell receptor beta chain was sequenced for a study of blood T cell repertoires in COVID-19. Study-wide context: Italy, Spain and the United States were the sources of the convalescent and acute COVID-19 samples. PBMCs, B-cell-depleted T cells, or T cells provided the cDNA or gDNA that made up the material.

Only in-frame clones appear in the TCRdb table, and some are missing; sequencing was by immunoSEQ multiplex PCR. The table shows a few hundred thousand clones, with about three quarters occurring only once. Looked up from germline, CDR1 is SEHNR and CDR2 is FQNEAQ (reference sequence). CDR3 size: 15 residues. V shed 0 bases and J shed 2 bases, with 7 bases lying between them. This clonotype originated in a woman in her seventies with acute or convalescent COVID-19. Sequencing used peripheral blood. The chain joins TRBV7-9 to TRBJ2-2, with D uncertain. The CDR3: CASSLAPSNTGELFF. The CDR3 DNA sequence: TGTGCCAGCAGCTTAGCCCCCAGTAACACCGGGGAGCTGTTTTTT.